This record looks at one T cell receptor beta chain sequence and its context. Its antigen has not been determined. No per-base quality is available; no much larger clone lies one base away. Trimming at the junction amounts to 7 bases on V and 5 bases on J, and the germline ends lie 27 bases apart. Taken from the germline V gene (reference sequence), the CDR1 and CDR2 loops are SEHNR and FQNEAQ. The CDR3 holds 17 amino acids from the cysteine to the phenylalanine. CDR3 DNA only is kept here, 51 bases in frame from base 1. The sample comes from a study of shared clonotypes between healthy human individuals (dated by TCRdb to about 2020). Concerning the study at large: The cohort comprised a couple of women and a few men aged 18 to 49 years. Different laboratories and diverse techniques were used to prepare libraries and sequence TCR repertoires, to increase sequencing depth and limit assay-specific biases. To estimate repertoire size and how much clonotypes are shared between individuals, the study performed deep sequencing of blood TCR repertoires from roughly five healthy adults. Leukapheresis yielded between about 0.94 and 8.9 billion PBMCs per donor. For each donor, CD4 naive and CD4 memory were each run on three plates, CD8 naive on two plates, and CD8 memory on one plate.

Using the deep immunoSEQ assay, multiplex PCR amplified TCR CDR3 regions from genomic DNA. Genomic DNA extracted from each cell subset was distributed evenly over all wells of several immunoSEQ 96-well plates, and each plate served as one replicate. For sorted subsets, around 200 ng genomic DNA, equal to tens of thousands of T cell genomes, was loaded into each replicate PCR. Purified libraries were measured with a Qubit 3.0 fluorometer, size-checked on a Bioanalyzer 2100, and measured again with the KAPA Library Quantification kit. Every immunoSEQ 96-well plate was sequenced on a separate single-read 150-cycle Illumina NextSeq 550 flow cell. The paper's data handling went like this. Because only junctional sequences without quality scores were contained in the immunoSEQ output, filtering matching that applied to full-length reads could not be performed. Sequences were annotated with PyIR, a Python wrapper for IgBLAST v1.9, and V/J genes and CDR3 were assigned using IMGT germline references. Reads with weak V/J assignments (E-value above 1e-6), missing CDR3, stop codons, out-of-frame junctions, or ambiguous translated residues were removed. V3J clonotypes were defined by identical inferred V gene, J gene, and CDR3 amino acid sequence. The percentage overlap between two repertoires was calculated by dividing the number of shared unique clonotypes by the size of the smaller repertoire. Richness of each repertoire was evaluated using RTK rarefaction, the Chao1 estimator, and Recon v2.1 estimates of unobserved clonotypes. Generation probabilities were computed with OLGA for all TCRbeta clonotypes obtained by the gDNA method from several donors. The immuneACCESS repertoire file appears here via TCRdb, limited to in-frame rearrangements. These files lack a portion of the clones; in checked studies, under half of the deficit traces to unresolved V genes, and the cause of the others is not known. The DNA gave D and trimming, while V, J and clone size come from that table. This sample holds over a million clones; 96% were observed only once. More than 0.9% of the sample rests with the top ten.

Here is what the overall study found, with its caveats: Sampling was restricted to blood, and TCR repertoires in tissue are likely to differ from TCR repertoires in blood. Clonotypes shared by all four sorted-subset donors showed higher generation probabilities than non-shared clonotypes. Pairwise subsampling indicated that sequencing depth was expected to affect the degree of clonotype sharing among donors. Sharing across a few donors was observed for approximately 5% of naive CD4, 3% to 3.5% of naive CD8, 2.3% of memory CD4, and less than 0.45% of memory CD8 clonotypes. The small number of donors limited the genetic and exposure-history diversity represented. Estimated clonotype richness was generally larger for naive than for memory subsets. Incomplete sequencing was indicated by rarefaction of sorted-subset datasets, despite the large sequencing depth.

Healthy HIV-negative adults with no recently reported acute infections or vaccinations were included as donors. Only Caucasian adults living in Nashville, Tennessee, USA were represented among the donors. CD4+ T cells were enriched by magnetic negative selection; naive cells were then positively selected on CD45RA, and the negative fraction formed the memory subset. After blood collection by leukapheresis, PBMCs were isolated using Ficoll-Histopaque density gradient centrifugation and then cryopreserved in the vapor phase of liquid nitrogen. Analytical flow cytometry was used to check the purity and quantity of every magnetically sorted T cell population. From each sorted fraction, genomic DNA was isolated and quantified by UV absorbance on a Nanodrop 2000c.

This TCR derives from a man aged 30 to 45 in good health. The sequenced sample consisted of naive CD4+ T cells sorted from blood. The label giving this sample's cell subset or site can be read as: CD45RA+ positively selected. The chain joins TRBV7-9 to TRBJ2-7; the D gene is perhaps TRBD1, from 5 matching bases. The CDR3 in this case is CASTQTNRSRVRDEQYF. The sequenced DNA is TGTGCCAGCACCCAAACGAACAGGAGCCGTGTCCGCGACGAGCAGTACTTC.